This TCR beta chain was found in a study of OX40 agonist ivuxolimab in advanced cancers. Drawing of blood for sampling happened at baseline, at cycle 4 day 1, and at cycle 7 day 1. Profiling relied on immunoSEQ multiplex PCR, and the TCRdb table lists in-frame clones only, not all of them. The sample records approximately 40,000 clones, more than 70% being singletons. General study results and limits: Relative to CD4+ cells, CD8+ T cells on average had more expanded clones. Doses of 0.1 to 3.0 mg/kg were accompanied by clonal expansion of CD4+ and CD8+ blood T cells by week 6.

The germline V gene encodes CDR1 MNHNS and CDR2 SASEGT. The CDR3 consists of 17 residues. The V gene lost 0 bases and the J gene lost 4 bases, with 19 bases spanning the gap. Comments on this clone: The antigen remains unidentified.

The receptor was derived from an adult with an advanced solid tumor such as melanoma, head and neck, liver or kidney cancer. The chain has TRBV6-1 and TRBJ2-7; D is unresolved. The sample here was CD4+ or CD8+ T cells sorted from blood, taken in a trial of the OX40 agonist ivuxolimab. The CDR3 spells CASSEAKGYWTSYEQYF. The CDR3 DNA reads TGTGCCAGCAGTGAAGCAAAAGGCTATTGGACGTCGTACGAGCAGTACTTC.